One T cell receptor (beta chain) is described in this entry. The antigen remains unidentified. This sample is part of a study of siplizumab effects on memory and regulatory T cells. Assays covered around 10^5 TCR templates per sample. The repertoire was sequenced with immunoSEQ multiplex PCR; TCRdb's copy has only in-frame clones and lacks some. The profile covers around 9,000 clones, with almost 40% appearing a single time and over 8.5% taken by the ten largest. V was trimmed by 7 bases and J by 10 bases, leaving 15 bases between them. The CDR3 has 12 residues. Germline values: CDR1 SNHLY, CDR2 FYNNEI. The mixed lymphocyte reaction cells underwent coculture at 37°C for 6 days. Study-level findings and limits: In roughly 80-95% of proliferating CD4+ or CD8+ clones, a naive or memory phenotype could not be assigned. Researchers did not confirm the suppressive function of proliferating Tregs from siplizumab cultures.

Source material: CFSE-low (dividing) CD4+ T cells sorted from an allogeneic mixed lymphocyte reaction. The receptor was derived from a human donor in good health; the cells came from an allogeneic mixed lymphocyte reaction. V and J are TRBV2 and TRBJ2-3; TRBD1 is a possible D gene (5 bases). The CDR3 loop reads CASILGVEAQYF. The CDR3 DNA reads TGTGCCAGCATCCTAGGGGTAGAAGCGCAGTATTTT.